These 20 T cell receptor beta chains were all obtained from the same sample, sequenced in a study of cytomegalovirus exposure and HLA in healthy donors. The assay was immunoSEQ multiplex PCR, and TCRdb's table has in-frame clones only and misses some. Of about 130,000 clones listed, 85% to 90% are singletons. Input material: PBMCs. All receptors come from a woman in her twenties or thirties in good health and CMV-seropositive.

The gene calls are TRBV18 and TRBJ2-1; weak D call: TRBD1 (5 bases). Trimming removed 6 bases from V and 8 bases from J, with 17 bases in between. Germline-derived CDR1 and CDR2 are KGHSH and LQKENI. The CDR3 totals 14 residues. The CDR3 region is CASSGVRVLDEQFF. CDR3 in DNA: TGTGCCAGCTCTGGAGTCAGGGTTTTGGATGAGCAGTTCTTC.

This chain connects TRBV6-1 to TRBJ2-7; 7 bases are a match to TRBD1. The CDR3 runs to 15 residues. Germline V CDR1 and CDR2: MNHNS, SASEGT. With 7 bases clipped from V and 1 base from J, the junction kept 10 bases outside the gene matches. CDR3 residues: CASIGAPGQSYEQYF. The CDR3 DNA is TGTGCCAGCATAGGGGCCCCGGGACAGTCCTACGAGCAGTACTTC.

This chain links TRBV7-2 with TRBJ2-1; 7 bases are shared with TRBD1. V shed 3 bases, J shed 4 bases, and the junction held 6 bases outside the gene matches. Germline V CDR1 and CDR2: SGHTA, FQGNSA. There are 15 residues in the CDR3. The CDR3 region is CASSLTRGLYNEQFF. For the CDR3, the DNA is TGTGCCAGCAGCTTGACGAGGGGGCTGTACAATGAGCAGTTCTTC.

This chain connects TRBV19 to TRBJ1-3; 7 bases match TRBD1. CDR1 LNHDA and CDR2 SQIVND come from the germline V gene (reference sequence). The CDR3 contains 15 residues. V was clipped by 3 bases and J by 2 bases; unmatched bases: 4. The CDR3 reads CASSMIGTAGNTIYF. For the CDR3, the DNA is TGTGCCAGTAGTATGATCGGGACAGCTGGAAACACCATATATTTT. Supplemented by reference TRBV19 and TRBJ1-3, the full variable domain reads DGGITQSPKYLFRKEGQNVTLSCEQNLNHDAMYWYRQDPGQGLRLIYYSQIVNDFQKGDIAEGYSVSREKKESFPLTVTSAQKNPTAFYLCASSMIGTAGNTIYFGEGSWLTVV.

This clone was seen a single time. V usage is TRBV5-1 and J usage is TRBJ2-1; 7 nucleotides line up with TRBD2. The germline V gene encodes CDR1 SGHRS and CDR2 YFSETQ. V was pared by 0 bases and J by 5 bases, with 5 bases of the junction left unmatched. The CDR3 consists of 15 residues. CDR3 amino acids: CASSLGAGINNEQFF. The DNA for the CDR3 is TGCGCCAGCAGCTTGGGAGCGGGGATAAACAATGAGCAGTTCTTC. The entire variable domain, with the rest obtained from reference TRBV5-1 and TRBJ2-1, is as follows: KAGVTQTPRYLIKTRGQQVTLSCSPISGHRSVSWYQQTPGQGLQFLFEYFSETQRNKGNFPGRFSGRQFSNSRSEMNVSTLELGDSALYLCASSLGAGINNEQFFGPGTRLTVL.

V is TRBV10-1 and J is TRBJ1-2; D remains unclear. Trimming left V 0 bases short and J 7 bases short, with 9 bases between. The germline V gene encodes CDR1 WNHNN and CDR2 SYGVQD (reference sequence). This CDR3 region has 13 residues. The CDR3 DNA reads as TGCGCCAGCAGTGAGTCGAGGGAATCTGGCTACACCTTC. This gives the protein CASSESRESGYTF.

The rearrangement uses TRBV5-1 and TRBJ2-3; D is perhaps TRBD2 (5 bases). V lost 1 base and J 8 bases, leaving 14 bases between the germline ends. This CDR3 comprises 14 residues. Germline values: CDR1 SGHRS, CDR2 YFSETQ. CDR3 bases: TGCGCCAGCAGCTTGAGTAGCGCCGCGGGTACGCAGTATTTT. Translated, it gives CASSLSSAAGTQYF. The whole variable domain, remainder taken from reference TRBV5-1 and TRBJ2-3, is KAGVTQTPRYLIKTRGQQVTLSCSPISGHRSVSWYQQTPGQGLQFLFEYFSETQRNKGNFPGRFSGRQFSNSRSEMNVSTLELGDSALYLCASSLSSAAGTQYFGPGTRLTVL.

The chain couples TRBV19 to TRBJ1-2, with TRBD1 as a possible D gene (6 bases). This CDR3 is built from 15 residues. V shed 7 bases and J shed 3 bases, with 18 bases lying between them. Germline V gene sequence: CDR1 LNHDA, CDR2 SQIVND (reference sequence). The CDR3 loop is CASIPTGSVHYGYTF. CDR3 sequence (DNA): TGTGCCAGTATACCTACAGGGTCTGTTCACTATGGCTACACCTTC.

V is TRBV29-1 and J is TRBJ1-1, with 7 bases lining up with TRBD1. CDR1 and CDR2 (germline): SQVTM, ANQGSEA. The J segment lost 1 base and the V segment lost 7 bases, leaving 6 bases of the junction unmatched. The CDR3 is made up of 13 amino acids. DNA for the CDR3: TGCAGCGCTGACGACAGGGAGAACACTGAAGCTTTCTTT. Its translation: CSADDRENTEAFF.

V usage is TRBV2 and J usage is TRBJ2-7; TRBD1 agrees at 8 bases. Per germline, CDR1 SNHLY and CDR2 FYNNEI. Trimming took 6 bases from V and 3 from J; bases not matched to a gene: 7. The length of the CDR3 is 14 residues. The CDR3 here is CASRTGQGLYEQYF. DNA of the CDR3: TGTGCCAGCAGAACAGGACAGGGCCTCTACGAGCAGTACTTC.

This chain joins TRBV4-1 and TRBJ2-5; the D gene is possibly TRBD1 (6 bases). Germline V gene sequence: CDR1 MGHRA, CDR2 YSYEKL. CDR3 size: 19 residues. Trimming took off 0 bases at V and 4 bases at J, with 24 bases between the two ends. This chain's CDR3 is CASSQDFSSLGAVGETQYF. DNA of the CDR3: TGCGCCAGCAGCCAAGATTTCTCCTCGCTGGGGGCCGTCGGAGAGACCCAGTACTTC.

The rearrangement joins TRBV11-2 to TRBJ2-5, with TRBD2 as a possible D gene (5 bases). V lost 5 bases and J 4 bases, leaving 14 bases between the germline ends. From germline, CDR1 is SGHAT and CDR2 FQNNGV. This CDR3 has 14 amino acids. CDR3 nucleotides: TGTGCCAGCAGCCCTGGACTGGGGTTAGAGACCCAGTACTTC. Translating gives CASSPGLGLETQYF. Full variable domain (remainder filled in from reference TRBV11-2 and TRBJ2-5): EAGVAQSPRYKIIEKRQSVAFWCNPISGHATLYWYQQILGQGPKLLIQFQNNGVVDDSQLPKDRFSAERLKGVDSTLKIQPAKLEDSAVYLCASSPGLGLETQYFGPGTRLLVL.

The CDR3 region has the DNA TGTGCCAGCAGTGAATGGGGCAGCAGCAATCAGCCCCAGCATTTT. This sequence encodes CASSEWGSSNQPQHF. This rearrangement joins TRBV6-1 to TRBJ1-5; D may be TRBD1 (5 bases). The CDR3 loop spans 15 amino acids. With 2 bases removed from V and 1 base from J, the gap between germline ends came to 9 bases. Germline V lookup: CDR1 MNHNS, CDR2 SASEGT.

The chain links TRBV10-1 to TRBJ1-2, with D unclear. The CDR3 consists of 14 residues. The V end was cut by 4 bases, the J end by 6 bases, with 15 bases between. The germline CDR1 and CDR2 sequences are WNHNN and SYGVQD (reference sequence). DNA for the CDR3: TGCGCCAGCAGTGGCGGGGTTAGTAGGGATGGCTACACCTTC. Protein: CASSGGVSRDGYTF.

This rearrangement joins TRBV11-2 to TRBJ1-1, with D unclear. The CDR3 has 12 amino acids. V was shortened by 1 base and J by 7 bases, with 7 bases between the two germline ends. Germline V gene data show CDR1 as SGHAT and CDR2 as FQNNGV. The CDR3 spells CASSLGGNEAFF. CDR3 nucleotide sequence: TGTGCCAGCAGCTTAGGAGGTAATGAAGCTTTCTTT.

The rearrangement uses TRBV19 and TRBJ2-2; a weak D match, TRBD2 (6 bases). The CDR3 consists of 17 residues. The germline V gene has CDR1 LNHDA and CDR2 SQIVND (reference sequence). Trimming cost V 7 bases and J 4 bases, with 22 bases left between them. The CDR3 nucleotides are TGTGCCAGTACGGCTCGCGGGACGTATCTGTTCACCGGGGAGCTGTTTTTT. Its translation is CASTARGTYLFTGELFF.

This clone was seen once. The CDR3 loop reads CASSLAIAGGTGELFF. In DNA form, the CDR3 reads TGCGCCAGCAGCTTGGCAATAGCGGGAGGCACCGGGGAGCTGTTTTTT. The rearrangement uses TRBV5-1 and TRBJ2-2, with 10 bases identical to TRBD2. Germline V gene lookup returns CDR1 SGHRS and CDR2 YFSETQ. This CDR3 is built from 16 residues. After removal of 0 bases from V and 4 bases from J, the junction contained 3 bases not matched to a gene.

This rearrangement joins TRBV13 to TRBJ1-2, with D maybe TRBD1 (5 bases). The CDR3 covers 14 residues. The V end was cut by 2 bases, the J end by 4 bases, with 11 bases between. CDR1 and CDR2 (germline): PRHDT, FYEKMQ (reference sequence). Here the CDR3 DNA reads TGTGCCAGCAGCTTAAAAGGGGTCCCCTATGGCTACACCTTC. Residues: CASSLKGVPYGYTF.

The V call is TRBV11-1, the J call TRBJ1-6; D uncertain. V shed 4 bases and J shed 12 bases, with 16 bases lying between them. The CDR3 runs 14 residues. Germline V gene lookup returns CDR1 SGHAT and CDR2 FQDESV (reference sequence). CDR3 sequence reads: CASSSGGMGRPLHF. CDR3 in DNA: TGTGCCAGCAGCTCGGGAGGGATGGGTAGACCCCTCCACTTT.

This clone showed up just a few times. CDR3 sequence (DNA): TGTGCCAGCAACGACAGGGGTAATTCACCCCTCCACTTT. It encodes CASNDRGNSPLHF. This chain joins TRBV6-1 and TRBJ1-6; TRBD1 agrees at 8 bases. The germline V gene encodes CDR1 MNHNS and CDR2 SASEGT. With V trimmed by 7 bases and J by 6 bases, 2 bases remained unmatched. The CDR3 spans 13 residues.